These 25 T cell receptor beta chains were all obtained from the same sample, sequenced in a study of blood T cell repertoires in COVID-19. Profiling relied on immunoSEQ multiplex PCR, and the TCRdb table lists in-frame clones only, not all of them. Among some 87,000 clones listed, 81% were seen once. The sequencing input was peripheral blood. These receptors were collected from a man aged 80 or over with active or convalescent COVID-19.

The chain joins TRBV10-3 to TRBJ2-5, with a weak D call TRBD1 (6 bases). The CDR3 covers 13 residues. The germline V gene has CDR1 ENHRY and CDR2 SYGVKD. V was trimmed by 0 bases and J by 4 bases, leaving 6 bases between them. Here the CDR3 DNA reads TGTGCCATCAGTGAGTCAGGGGGAGAGACCCAGTACTTC. Translating it yields CAISESGGETQYF.

J is TRBJ1-2 and V is TRBV9; D possibly corresponds to TRBD1 (5 bases). V shed 3 bases and J shed 5 bases, with 14 bases lying between them. Germline V lookup: CDR1 SGDLS, CDR2 YYNGEE. The CDR3 is 14 residues long. CDR3 amino acids: CASSAPGTSYGYTF. The CDR3 DNA sequence: TGTGCCAGCAGCGCCCCCGGGACTTCGTATGGCTACACCTTC.

The chain is built from TRBV30 and TRBJ1-4, with D possibly matching TRBD1 (5 bases). V was pared by 6 bases and J by 4 bases, with 15 bases between. Germline CDR1 and CDR2: GTSNPN and SVGIG (reference sequence). The CDR3 has 14 residues. As DNA, the CDR3 is TGTGCCTGTACAACAGGACCATTTAATGAAAAACTGTTTTTT. It translates to CACTTGPFNEKLFF. Together with reference TRBV30 and TRBJ1-4, the CDR3 gives the full variable domain: SQTIHQWPATLVQPVGSPLSLECTVEGTSNPNLYWYRQAAGRGLQLLFYSVGIGQISSEVPQNLSASRPQDRQFILSSKKLLLSDSGFYLCACTTGPFNEKLFFGSGTQLSVL.

CDR3 amino acids: CASSYSGQGNQPQHF. The DNA for the CDR3 is TGTGCCAGCAGTTACTCAGGACAGGGCAATCAGCCCCAGCATTTT. The chain combines TRBV6-6 with TRBJ1-5; 7 bases are a match to TRBD1. V lost 0 bases to trimming and J lost 2 bases; unmatched junction nucleotides: 1. The length of the CDR3 is 15 residues. Germline lookup yields CDR1 MNHNY and CDR2 SVGAGI (reference sequence).

V and J are TRBV28 and TRBJ2-7; perhaps TRBD2 as D (6 bases). The germline V gene has CDR1 MDHEN and CDR2 SYDVKM. CDR3 length equals 14 residues. V dropped 10 bases and J dropped 2 bases, with 18 bases sitting between them. The CDR3 sequence: CATKVTGDPYEQYF. CDR3 sequence (DNA): TGTGCCACCAAGGTCACGGGGGACCCCTACGAGCAGTACTTC.

The CDR3 sequence: CASSFETPVTGELFF. In DNA, the CDR3 is TGTGCCAGCAGTTTCGAAACCCCAGTCACCGGGGAGCTGTTTTTT. The chain recombines TRBV27 with TRBJ2-2; D gene uncertain. CDR1 MNHEY and CDR2 SMNVEV come from the germline V gene (reference sequence). V dropped 3 bases and J dropped 4 bases, with 12 bases sitting between them. CDR3 length equals 15 residues.

The V gene is TRBV10-1, the J gene TRBJ1-5, with 7 bases identical to TRBD1. The junction had 9 bases not matched to a gene; V was cut back by 10 bases and J by 0 bases. The CDR3 totals 15 residues. Germline CDR1 WNHNN, CDR2 SYGVQD (reference sequence). The CDR3 loop reads CATRTGYHSNQPQHF. The CDR3 DNA reads as TGCGCCACCAGGACAGGCTACCATAGCAATCAGCCCCAGCATTTT.

As for this clone: One end of the junction fails to match germline, which may point to a read error. This chain uses TRBV6-2 or TRBV6-3 with TRBJ2-7; 12 bases match TRBD1. The CDR3 is made up of 15 amino acids. CDR1 is MNHEY, CDR2 SVGEGT, per germline. For the CDR3, the DNA is TGTGCCAGCAGGTACTCCGGGACAGGGGGCCACGAGCAGTACTTC. It is translated as CASRYSGTGGHEQYF.

The chain combines TRBV6-5 with TRBJ1-6, with a weak D call TRBD1 (6 bases). Per germline, CDR1 MNHEY and CDR2 SVGAGI. This CDR3 region has 13 residues. V was pared by 9 bases and J by 7 bases, with 13 bases between. CDR3 in amino acids: CASFRTENSPLHF. The CDR3 bases are TGTGCCAGTTTTAGGACAGAAAATTCACCCCTCCACTTT.

This chain uses TRBV7-9 with TRBJ1-1; tentatively, D is TRBD1 (5 bases). CDR1 is SEHNR and CDR2 is FQNEAQ in the germline V gene (reference sequence). The CDR3 has 16 residues. Trimming shortened V by 0 bases and J by 3 bases, and 14 bases separated the two germline ends. CDR3 region: CASSLAYADIYTEAFF. The CDR3 DNA follows: TGTGCCAGCAGCTTAGCGTATGCGGACATCTACACTGAAGCTTTCTTT.

This chain joins TRBV18 and TRBJ1-4; 8 bases map to TRBD1. CDR3 length equals 16 residues. Germline V gene data show CDR1 as KGHSH and CDR2 as LQKENI. The J segment lost 3 bases and the V segment lost 2 bases, leaving 5 bases of the junction unmatched. This CDR3 is CASSPVGQGSNEKLFF. The CDR3 DNA sequence: TGTGCCAGCTCACCAGTCGGACAGGGCTCTAATGAAAAACTGTTTTTT.

J is TRBJ1-4 and V is TRBV9; tentative D call: TRBD1 (5 bases). The germline V and J ends were trimmed by 3 bases and 6 bases, with 15 bases remaining between them. The CDR3 runs to 15 residues. CDR1 and CDR2 from the germline V gene are SGDLS and YYNGEE. CDR3 DNA: TGTGCCAGCAGCGAGGGACCACGGGGGGATGAAAAACTGTTTTTT. Its translation: CASSEGPRGDEKLFF.

This clone showed up just once. The rearrangement uses TRBV3-1 (or the pseudogene TRBV3-2) and TRBJ2-5; TRBD2 matches 14 bases. This CDR3 has 16 amino acids. CDR1 is LGHDT and CDR2 is YNNKEL in the germline V gene (reference sequence). V gave up 4 bases and J gave up 1 base; unmatched junction bases: 2. The DNA for the CDR3 is TGTGCCAGCAGCCCCGGGACTAGCGGGGGCCAAGAGACCCAGTACTTC. Its translation: CASSPGTSGGQETQYF.

The chain couples TRBV5-1 to TRBJ1-2; D remains unclear. CDR3 length equals 12 residues. CDR1 is SGHRS and CDR2 is YFSETQ in the germline V gene. Trimming shortened V by 7 bases and J by 6 bases, and 13 bases separated the two germline ends. For the CDR3, the DNA is TGCGCCAGCTGGGAGGTCCTCCATGGCTACACCTTC. It translates to CASWEVLHGYTF.

The CDR3 DNA follows: TGTGCCAGCAGTTCGGGTAATAGCAATCAGCCCCAGCATTTT. It yields the protein CASSSGNSNQPQHF. The chain joins TRBV6-5 to TRBJ1-5; D not certain. The V end was cut by 4 bases, the J end by 0 bases, with 7 bases between. The CDR3 length is 14 residues. The germline V gene encodes CDR1 MNHEY and CDR2 SVGAGI.

This chain uses TRBV28 with TRBJ1-2; D gene unclear. The CDR3 consists of 13 residues. The germline V and J ends were trimmed by 3 bases and 5 bases, with 10 bases remaining between them. The germline CDR1 and CDR2 sequences are MDHEN and SYDVKM. The CDR3 spells CASSLPQTYGYTF. CDR3 DNA sequence: TGTGCCAGCAGTTTGCCCCAGACATATGGCTACACCTTC.

The chain is built from TRBV6-5 and TRBJ1-5; a weak D match, TRBD1 (5 bases). The CDR3 has 14 residues. The ends were cut back, 2 bases at V and 3 bases at J, with 8 bases in the middle. Germline loops: CDR1 MNHEY, CDR2 SVGAGI. This CDR3 reads CASSYRGNNQPQHF. The CDR3 nucleotides read TGTGCCAGCAGTTACCGGGGGAACAATCAGCCCCAGCATTTT.

The chain combines TRBV7-2 with TRBJ1-5; 10 bases match TRBD1. The CDR3 loop spans 16 amino acids. V was clipped by 4 bases and J by 5 bases; unmatched bases: 8. Germline V gene sequence: CDR1 SGHTA, CDR2 FQGNSA. CDR3: CASSSPGTGADQPQHF. In nucleotides, the CDR3 is TGTGCCAGCAGCTCCCCCGGGACAGGGGCCGATCAGCCCCAGCATTTT.

This chain joins TRBV6-2 or TRBV6-3 and TRBJ2-1; D is perhaps TRBD2 (6 bases). CDR1 and CDR2 from the germline V gene are MNHEY and SVGEGT. The CDR3 extends over 15 amino acids. The V and J ends lost 5 bases and 0 bases respectively, with 11 bases between them. CDR3 residues: CASSPWGLSYNEQFF. The CDR3 DNA is TGTGCCAGCAGTCCCTGGGGACTCTCCTACAATGAGCAGTTCTTC.

This chain connects TRBV19 to TRBJ2-3, with 8 bases aligning to TRBD2. Per the germline V gene, CDR1 is LNHDA and CDR2 is SQIVND (reference sequence). The CDR3 sequence is 16 residues long. With V trimmed by 3 bases and J by 2 bases, 7 bases remained unmatched. The CDR3 sequence: CASSMGRGANTDTQYF. CDR3 DNA sequence: TGTGCCAGTAGTATGGGGCGGGGGGCCAACACAGATACGCAGTATTTT.

This clone has a single count. The chain uses TRBV19 and TRBJ1-1; unclear D gene. V lost 7 bases, J lost 7 bases, and 16 bases lay in between. The CDR3 is 13 amino acids. Germline CDR1 and CDR2: LNHDA and SQIVND (reference sequence). This chain's CDR3 is CASTPDGVNEAFF. The DNA of the CDR3 is TGTGCCAGTACCCCAGACGGGGTTAATGAAGCTTTCTTT.

This clone came up a few times. The CDR3: CASSSGGRANYGYTF. CDR3 in DNA: TGTGCCAGCAGTTCTGGGGGCAGGGCTAACTATGGCTACACCTTC. This sequence joins TRBV9 and TRBJ1-2; D is perhaps TRBD1 (6 bases). This CDR3 spans 15 amino acids. The germline V gene has CDR1 SGDLS and CDR2 YYNGEE. With 5 bases removed from V and 0 bases from J, the gap between germline ends came to 14 bases.

This chain joins TRBV7-2 and TRBJ2-3, with TRBD2 identical over 12 bases. Germline lookup yields CDR1 SGHTA and CDR2 FQGNSA. The V and J ends lost 3 bases and 4 bases, in that order; junction bases with no gene match: 5. There are 16 residues in the CDR3. As DNA, the CDR3 is TGTGCCAGCAGCTTGAGACTAGCGGGGGTTGCAGATACGCAGTATTTT. Translation: CASSLRLAGVADTQYF.

The chain uses TRBV7-2 and TRBJ1-1; D unclear. Germline V gene data show CDR1 as SGHTA and CDR2 as FQGNSA. The CDR3 extends over 13 amino acids. V lost 6 bases and J 4 bases, leaving 12 bases between the germline ends. The CDR3 DNA reads TGTGCCAGCAGTTATACCGGGTTCACTGAAGCTTTCTTT. It codes for CASSYTGFTEAFF.

The chain employs TRBV30 and TRBJ2-7; D may be TRBD1 (6 bases). The germline V gene has CDR1 GTSNPN and CDR2 SVGIG (reference sequence). The germline V and J ends were trimmed by 2 bases and 4 bases, with 9 bases remaining between them. The CDR3 runs 12 residues. CDR3 loop: CAWSPRGYEQYF. The CDR3 DNA reads TGTGCCTGGAGTCCCAGGGGATACGAGCAGTACTTC.